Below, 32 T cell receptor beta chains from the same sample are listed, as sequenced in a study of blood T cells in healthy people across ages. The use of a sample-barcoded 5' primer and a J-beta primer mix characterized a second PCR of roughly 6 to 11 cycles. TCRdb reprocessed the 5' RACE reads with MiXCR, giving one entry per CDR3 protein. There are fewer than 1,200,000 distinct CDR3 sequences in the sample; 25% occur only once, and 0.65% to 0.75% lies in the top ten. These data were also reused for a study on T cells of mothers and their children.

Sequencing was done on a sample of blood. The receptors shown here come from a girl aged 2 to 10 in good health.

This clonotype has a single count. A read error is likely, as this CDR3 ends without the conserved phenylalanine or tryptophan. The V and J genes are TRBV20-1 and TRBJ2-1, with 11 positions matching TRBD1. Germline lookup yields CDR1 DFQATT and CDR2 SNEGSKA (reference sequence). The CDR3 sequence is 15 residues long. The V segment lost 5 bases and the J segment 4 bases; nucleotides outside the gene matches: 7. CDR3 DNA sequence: TGCAGTGCTGGGATGGGACAGGGGGGATACAATGAGCAGTTCCTC. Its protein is CSAGMGQGGYNEQFL.

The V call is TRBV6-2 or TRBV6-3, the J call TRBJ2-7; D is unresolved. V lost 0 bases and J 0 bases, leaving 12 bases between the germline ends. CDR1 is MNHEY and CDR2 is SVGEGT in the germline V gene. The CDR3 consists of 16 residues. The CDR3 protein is CASSYSRSMSSYEQYF. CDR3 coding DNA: TGTGCCAGCAGTTACTCGAGATCTATGAGCTCCTACGAGCAGTACTTC.

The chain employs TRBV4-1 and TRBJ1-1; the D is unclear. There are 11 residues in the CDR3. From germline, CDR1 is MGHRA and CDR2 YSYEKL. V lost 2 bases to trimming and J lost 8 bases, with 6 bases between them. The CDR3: CASSQSREAFF. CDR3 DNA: TGCGCCAGCAGCCAAAGTCGGGAAGCTTTCTTT.

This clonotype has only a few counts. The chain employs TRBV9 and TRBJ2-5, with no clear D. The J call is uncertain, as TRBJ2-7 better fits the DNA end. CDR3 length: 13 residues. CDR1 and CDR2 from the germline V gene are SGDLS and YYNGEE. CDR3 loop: CASSVGSFYEQYF. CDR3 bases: TGTGCCAGCAGCGTTGGGTCTTTTTACGAGCAGTACTTC.

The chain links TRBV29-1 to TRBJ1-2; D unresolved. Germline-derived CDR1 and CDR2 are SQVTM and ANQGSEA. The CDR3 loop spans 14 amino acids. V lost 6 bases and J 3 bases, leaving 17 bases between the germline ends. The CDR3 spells CSVPDGVGHYGYTF. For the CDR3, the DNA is TGCAGCGTCCCGGACGGGGTAGGCCACTATGGCTACACCTTC.

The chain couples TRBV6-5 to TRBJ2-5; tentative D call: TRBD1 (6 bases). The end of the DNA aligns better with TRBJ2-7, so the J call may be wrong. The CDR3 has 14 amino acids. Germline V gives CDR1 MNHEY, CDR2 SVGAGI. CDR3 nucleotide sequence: TGTGCCAGCAGGACAGACAGGTCCTCCTACGAGCAGTACTTC. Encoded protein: CASRTDRSSYEQYF.

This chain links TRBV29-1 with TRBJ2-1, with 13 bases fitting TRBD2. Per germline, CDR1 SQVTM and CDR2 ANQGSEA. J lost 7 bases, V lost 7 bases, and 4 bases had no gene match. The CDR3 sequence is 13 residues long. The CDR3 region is CSAGTSGINEQFF. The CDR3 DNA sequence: TGCAGCGCAGGGACTAGCGGGATAAATGAGCAGTTCTTC.

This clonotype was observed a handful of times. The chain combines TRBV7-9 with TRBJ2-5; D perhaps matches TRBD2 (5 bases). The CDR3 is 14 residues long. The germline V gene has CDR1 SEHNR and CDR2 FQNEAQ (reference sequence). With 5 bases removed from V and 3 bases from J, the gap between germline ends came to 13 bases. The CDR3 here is CASSVQAGEETQYF. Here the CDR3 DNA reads TGTGCCAGCAGCGTCCAGGCGGGTGAAGAGACCCAGTACTTC.

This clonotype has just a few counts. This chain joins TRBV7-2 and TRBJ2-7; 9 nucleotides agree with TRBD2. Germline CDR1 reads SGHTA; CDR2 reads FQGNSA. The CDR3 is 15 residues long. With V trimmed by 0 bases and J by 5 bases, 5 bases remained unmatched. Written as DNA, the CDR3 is TGTGCCAGCAGCTTAGCGCTGCGGGGGGGCAACGAGCAGTACTTC. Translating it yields CASSLALRGGNEQYF.

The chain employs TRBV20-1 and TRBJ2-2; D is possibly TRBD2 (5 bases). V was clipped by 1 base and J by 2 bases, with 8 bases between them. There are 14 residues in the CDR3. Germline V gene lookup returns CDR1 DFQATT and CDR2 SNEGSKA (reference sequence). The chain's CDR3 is CSARGRPNTGELFF. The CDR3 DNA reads TGCAGTGCTAGAGGGAGGCCAAACACCGGGGAGCTGTTTTTT.

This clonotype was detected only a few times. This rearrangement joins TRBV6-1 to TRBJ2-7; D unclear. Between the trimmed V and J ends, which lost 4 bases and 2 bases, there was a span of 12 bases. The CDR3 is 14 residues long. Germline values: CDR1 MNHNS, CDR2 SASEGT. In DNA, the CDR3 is TGTGCCAGCAGTGCTTGGGGTAGGGCCTACGAGCAGTACTTC. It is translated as CASSAWGRAYEQYF.

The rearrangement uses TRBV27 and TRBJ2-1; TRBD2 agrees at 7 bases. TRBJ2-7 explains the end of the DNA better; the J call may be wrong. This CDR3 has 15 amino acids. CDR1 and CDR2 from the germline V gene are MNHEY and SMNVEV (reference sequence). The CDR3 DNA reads TGTGCCAGCAGTTGGGTAGAGGGAGGGCCCAACGAGCAGTACTTC. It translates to CASSWVEGGPNEQYF.

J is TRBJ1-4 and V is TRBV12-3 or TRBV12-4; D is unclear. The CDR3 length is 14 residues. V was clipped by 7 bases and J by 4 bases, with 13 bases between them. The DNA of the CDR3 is TGTGCCAGCACACCCGGGTTGCTTAATGAAAAACTGTTTTTT. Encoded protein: CASTPGLLNEKLFF.

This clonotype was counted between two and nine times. The CDR3 loop reads CASSQADRGGYTF. CDR3 DNA: TGTGCCAGCAGCCAAGCCGACAGGGGAGGCTACACCTTC. V is TRBV3-1 and J is TRBJ1-2, with TRBD1 identical over 8 bases. V lost 1 base and J lost 8; bases outside the gene matches: 3. Looked up from germline, CDR1 is LGHDT and CDR2 is YNNKEL (reference sequence). This CDR3 is built from 13 residues. The full variable domain, with the rest looked up from reference TRBV3-1 and TRBJ1-2, is DTAVSQTPKYLVTQMGNDKSIKCEQNLGHDTMYWYKQDSKKFLKIMFSYNNKELIINETVPNRFSPKSPDKAHLNLHINSLELGDSAVYFCASSQADRGGYTFGSGTRLTVV.

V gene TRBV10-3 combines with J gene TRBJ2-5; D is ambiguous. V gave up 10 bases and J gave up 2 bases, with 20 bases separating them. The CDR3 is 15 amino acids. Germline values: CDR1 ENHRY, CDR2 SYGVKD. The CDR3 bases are TGTGCCACTCATAGGACCCGCGGCGTACAAGAGACCCAGTACTTC. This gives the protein CATHRTRGVQETQYF.

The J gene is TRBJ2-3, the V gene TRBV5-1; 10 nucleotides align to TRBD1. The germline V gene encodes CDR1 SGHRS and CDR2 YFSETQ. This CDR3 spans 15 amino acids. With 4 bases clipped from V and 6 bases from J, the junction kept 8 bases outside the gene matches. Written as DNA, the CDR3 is TGCGCCAGCAGCCCGGACAGGGGGTGGGCGGATACGCAGTATTTT. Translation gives CASSPDRGWADTQYF.

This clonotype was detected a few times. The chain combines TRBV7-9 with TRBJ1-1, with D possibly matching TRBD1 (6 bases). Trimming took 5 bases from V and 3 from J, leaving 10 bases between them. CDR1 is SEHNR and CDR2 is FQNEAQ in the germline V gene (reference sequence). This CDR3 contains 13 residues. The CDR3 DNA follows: TGTGCCAGCAGCAACAGGGAATACACTGAAGCTTTCTTT. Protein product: CASSNREYTEAFF.

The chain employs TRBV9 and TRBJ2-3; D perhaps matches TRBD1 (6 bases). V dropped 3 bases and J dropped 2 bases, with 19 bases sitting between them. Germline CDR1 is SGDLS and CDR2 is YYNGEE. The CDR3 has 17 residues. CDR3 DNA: TGTGCCAGCAGCGAGAGGGGGTTCGGGGCGCCCACAGATACGCAGTATTTT. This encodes CASSERGFGAPTDTQYF.

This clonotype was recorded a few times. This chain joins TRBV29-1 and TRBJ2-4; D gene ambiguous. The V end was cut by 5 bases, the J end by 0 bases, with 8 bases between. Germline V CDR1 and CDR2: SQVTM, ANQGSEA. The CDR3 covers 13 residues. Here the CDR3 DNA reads TGCAGCGTTCGACTGATAGCCAAAAACATTCAGTACTTC. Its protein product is CSVRLIAKNIQYF. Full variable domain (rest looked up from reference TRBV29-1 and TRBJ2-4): SAVISQKPSRDICQRGTSLTIQCQVDSQVTMMFWYRQQPGQSLTLIATANQGSEATYESGFVIDKFPISRPNLTFSTLTVSNMSPEDSSIYLCSVRLIAKNIQYFGAGTRLSVL.

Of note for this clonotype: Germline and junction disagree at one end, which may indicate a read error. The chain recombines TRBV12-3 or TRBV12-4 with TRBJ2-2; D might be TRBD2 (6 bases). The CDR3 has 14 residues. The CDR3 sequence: CASSYGTHTGEMFF. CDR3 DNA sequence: TGTGCCAGCAGCTATGGGACTCACACCGGGGAGATGTTTTTT.

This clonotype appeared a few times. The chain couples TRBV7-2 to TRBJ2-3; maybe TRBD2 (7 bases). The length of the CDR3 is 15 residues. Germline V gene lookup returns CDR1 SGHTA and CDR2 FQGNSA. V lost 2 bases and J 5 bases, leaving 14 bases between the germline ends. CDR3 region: CASSLFRGARDTQYF. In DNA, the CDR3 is TGTGCCAGCAGCTTATTCCGGGGGGCGAGAGATACGCAGTATTTT.

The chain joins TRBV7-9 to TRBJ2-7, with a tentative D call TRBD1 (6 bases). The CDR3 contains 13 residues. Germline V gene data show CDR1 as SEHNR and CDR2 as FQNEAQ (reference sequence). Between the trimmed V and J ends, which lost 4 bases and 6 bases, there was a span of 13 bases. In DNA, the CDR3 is TGTGCCAGCAGCTCAGGGGAAGGATCCGAGCAGTACTTC. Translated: CASSSGEGSEQYF.

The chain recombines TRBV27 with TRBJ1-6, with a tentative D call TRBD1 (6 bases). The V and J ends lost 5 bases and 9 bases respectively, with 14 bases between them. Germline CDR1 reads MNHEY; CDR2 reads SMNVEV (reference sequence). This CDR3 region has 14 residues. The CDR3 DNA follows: TGTGCCAGCAGTCCTACAGGGTTAGGTTCACCCCTCCACTTT. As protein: CASSPTGLGSPLHF.

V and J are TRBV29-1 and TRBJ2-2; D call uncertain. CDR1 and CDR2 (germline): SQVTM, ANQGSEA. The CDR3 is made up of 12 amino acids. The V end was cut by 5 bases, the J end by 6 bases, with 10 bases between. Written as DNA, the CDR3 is TGCAGCGTTAATAGGGAATCCGGGGAGCTGTTTTTT. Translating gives CSVNRESGELFF.

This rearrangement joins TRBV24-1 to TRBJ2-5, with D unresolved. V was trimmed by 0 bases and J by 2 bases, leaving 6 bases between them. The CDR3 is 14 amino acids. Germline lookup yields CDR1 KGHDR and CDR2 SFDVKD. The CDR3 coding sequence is TGTGCCACCAGTGATTTGGGCCCGCAAGAGACCCAGTACTTC. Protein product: CATSDLGPQETQYF.

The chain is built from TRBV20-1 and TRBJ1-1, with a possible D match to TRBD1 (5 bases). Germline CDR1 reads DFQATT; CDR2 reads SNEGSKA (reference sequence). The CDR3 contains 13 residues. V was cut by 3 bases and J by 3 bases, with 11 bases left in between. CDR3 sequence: CSARRGGDTEAFF. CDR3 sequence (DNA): TGCAGTGCTAGGAGGGGAGGGGACACTGAAGCTTTCTTT.

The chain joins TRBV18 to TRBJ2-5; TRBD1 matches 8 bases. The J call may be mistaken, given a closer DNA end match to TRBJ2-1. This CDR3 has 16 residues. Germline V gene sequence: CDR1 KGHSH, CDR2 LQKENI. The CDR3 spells CASSPTLDRVGNEQFF. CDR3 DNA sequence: TGTGCCAGCTCACCAACTTTGGACAGGGTCGGGAATGAGCAGTTCTTC.

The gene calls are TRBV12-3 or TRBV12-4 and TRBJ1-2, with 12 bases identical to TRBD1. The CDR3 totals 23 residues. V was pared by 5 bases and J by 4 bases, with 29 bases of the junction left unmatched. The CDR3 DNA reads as TGTGCCAGCAGTCCAAGAAGAATCGGGGACAGGGGGCTAATTTCTTCCTTAGTCTATGGCTACACCTTC. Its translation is CASSPRRIGDRGLISSLVYGYTF.

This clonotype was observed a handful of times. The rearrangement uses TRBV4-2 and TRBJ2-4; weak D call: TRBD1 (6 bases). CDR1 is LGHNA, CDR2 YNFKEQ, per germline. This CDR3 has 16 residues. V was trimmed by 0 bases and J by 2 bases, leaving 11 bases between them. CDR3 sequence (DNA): TGTGCCAGCAGCCAAGATCTTGGACAGCCCAAAAACATTCAGTACTTC. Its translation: CASSQDLGQPKNIQYF.

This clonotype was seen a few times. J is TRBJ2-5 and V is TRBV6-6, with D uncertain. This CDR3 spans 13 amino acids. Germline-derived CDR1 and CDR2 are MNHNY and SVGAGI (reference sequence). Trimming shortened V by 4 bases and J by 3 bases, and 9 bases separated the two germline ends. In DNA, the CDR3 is TGTGCCAGCAGTTTACAGACTGAAGAGACCCAGTACTTC. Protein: CASSLQTEETQYF.

CDR3 residues: CASTAGAGQETQYF. CDR3 nucleotides: TGTGCCAGCACCGCCGGGGCGGGCCAAGAGACCCAGTACTTC. The rearrangement uses TRBV5-4 and TRBJ2-5; D might be TRBD1 or TRBD2, each matching 5 bases. V gave up 6 bases and J gave up 1 base, with 13 bases separating them. CDR1 and CDR2 from the germline V gene are SGHNT and YYREEE (reference sequence). The CDR3 consists of 14 residues.

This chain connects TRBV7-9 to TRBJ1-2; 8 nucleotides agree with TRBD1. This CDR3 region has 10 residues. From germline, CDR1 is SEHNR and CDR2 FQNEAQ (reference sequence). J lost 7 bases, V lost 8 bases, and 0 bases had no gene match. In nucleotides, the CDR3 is TGTGCCAGCGACAGGGGTGGCTACACCTTC. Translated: CASDRGGYTF.